This record looks at one T cell receptor (beta chain) sequence and its context. Its antigen is currently unknown. The data stem from a study of T cell responses to AZD1222 COVID-19 vaccine. On the study more broadly: Second doses that came at about 4 or about 12 weeks were put together. The study, taken as a whole, reports: In the spike-specific TCR repertoire, nearly half reportedly target unmutated variant regions. Among vaccine-associated CD4 TCRs, coverage spanned spike, with dominance at 160-218 and 743-854. Repertoires were collected only later (after the peak T cell response had occurred).

Generated by immunoSEQ multiplex PCR, the TCRdb table keeps only in-frame clones and is missing some. The sample includes 95,000 to 150,000 clones, over 75% of them seen just once. The sample in question was peripheral blood, obtained on day 0 of AZD1222 vaccination. The sequence was collected from an adult in good health.

CDR3 coding DNA: TGTGCCAGCAGTTATTACGAGAGCTCCTATAATTCACCCCTCCACTTT. Its translation is CASSYYESSYNSPLHF. The V gene is TRBV6-6, the J gene TRBJ1-6; the D is unclear. In germline, CDR1 is MNHNY, CDR2 SVGAGI (reference sequence). V was shortened by 3 bases and J by 0 bases, with 9 bases between the two germline ends. The CDR3 contains 16 residues.